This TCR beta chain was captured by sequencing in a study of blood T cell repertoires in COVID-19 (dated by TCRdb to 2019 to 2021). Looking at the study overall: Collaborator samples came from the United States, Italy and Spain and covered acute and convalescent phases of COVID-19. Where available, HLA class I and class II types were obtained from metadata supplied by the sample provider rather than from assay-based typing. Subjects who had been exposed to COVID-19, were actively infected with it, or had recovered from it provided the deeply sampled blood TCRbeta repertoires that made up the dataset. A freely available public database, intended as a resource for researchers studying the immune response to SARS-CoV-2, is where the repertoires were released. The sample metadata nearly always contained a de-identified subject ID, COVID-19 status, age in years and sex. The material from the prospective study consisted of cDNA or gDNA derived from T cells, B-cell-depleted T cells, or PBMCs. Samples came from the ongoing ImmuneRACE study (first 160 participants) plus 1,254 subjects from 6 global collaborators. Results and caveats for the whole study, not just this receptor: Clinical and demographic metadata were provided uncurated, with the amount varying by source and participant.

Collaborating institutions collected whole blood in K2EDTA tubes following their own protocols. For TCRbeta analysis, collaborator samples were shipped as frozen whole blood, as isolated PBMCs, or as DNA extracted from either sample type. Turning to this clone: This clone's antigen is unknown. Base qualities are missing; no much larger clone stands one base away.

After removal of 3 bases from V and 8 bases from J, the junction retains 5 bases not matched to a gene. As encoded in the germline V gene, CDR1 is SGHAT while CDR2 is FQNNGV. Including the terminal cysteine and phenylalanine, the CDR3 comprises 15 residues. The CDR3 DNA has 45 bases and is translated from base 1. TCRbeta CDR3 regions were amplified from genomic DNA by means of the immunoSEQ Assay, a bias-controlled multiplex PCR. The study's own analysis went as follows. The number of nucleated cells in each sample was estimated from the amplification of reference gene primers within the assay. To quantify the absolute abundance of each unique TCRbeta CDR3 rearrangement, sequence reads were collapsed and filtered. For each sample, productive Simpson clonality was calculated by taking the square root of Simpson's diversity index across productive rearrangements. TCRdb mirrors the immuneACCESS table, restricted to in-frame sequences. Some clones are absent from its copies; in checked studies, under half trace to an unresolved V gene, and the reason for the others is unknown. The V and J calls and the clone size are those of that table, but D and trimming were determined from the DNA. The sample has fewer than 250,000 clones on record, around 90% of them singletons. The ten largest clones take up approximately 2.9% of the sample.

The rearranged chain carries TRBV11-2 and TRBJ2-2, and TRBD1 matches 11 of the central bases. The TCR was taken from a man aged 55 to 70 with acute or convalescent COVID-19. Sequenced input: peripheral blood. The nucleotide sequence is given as TGTGCCAGCAGCTTTGGGACAGGGGGAGTAGGGGAGCTGTTTTTT. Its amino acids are CASSFGTGGVGELFF.